This entry describes one T cell receptor beta chain. Its antigen is undetermined. This sample was included in a study of OX40 agonist ivuxolimab in advanced cancers. Study in general: Patients enrolled in dose escalation were diagnosed with hepatocellular carcinoma, melanoma, renal cell or head and neck cancer. Mean age around 60 years, range 23 to 79; just over 80% male. There were three patients with partial responses, one having hepatocellular carcinoma and two cutaneous melanoma. Study results and caveats: Low levels of normalized T-cell clonal expansion also appeared in some nonresponders.

CDR3 length: 14 amino acids. CDR1 is SGHNT and CDR2 is YYREEE in the germline V gene (reference sequence). Trimming shortened V by 2 bases and J by 2 bases, and 11 bases separated the two germline ends. Some clones are missing from TCRdb's copy, which holds only in-frame ones; the method was immunoSEQ multiplex PCR. The repertoire has under 15,000 clones, 55% to 75% of them found once; the top ten carry approximately 40%. The J gene is TRBJ2-7, the V gene TRBV5-4, with a possible D match to TRBD2 (6 bases). The TCR was taken from an adult with an advanced solid tumor such as melanoma, head and neck, liver or kidney cancer. This sample comprised CD4+ or CD8+ T cells sorted from blood, obtained in a trial of the OX40 agonist ivuxolimab. The CDR3 loop is CASSFAGTTYEQYF. The CDR3 nucleotides are TGTGCCAGCAGCTTCGCGGGGACCACCTACGAGCAGTACTTC.